This T cell receptor (beta chain) was observed in a study of regulatory T cells in long-lasting Graves disease. Trimming took off 8 bases at V and 1 base at J, with 9 bases between the two ends. Germline-derived CDR1 and CDR2 are SNHLY and FYNNEI. The CDR3 is 12 amino acids. This clonotype was observed many times. Time point meaning: newly diagnosed GD, antithyroid drugs for less than 3 months. PBMC-derived RNA was used for the TCR library. Researchers made TCR beta libraries by using iRepertoire HTBI primers and running Arm-PCR on CDR3 regions. TCRdb ran MiXCR on the multiplex PCR reads and lists one entry per CDR3 protein. The sample has about 470,000 distinct CDR3 sequences; more than 13% are singletons. The same data also went into a second study, on T cells in Graves' hyperthyroidism and ophthalmopathy.

The sample was peripheral blood mononuclear cells (PBMCs), taken at new diagnosis, from a patient treated with antithyroid drugs. The gene calls are TRBV2 and TRBJ2-7, with D perhaps TRBD1 or TRBD2 (5 bases each). The clonotype was recovered from a woman aged 25 to 39 with Graves disease. In DNA form, the CDR3 reads TGTGCCAGCTCTGGGGGTTCCTACGAGCAGTACTTC. It yields the protein CASSGGSYEQYF.